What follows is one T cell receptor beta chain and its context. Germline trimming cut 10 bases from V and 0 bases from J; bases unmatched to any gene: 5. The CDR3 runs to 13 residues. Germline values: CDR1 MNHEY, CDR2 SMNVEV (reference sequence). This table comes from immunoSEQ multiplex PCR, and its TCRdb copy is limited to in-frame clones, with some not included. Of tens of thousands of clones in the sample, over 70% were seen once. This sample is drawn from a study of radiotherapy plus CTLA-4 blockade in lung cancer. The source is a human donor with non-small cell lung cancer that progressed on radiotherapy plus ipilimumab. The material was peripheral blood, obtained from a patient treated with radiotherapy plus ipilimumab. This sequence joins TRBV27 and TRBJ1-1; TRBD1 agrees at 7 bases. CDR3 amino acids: CATSGQMNTEAFF. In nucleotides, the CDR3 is TGTGCCACCTCGGGACAGATGAACACTGAAGCTTTCTTT.